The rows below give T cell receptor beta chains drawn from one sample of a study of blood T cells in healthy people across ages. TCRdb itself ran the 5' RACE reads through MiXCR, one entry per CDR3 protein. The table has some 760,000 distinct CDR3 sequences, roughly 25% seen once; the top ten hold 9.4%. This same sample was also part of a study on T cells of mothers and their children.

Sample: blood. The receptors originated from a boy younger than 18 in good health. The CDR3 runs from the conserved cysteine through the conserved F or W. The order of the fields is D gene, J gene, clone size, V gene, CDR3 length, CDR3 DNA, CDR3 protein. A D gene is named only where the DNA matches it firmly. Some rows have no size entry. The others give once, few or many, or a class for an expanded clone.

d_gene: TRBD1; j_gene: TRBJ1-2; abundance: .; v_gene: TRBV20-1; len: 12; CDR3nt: TGCAGTGCTCCGGACAGGGTCTATGGCTACACCTTC; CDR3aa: CSAPDRVYGYTF
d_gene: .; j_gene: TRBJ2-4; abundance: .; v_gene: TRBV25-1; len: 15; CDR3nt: TGTGCCAGCAGTGAAGAGAGTTTAGCCAAAAACATTCAGTACTTC; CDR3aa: CASSEESLAKNIQYF
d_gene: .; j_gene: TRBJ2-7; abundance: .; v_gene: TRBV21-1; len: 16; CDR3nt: TGTGCCAGCAGACGCCCCCGGGACCCCGTGGGGTACGAGCAGTACTTC; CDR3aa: CASRRPRDPVGYEQYF
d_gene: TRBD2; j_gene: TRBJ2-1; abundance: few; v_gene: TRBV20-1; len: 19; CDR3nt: TGCAGTGCCACGACCGGACTAGCGGACGAATGGAGGATTAGCAATGAGCAGTTCTTC; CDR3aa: CSATTGLADEWRISNEQFF
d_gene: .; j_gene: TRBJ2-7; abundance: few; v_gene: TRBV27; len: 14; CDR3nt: TGTGCCAGCAGTTTAATTCCAGGGGCCTACGAGCAGTACTTC; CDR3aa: CASSLIPGAYEQYF
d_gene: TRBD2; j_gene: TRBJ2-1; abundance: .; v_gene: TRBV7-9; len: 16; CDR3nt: TGTGCCAGCAGCTTATTTGGGACTAGCGGGATCTATGAGCAGTTCTTC; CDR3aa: CASSLFGTSGIYEQFF
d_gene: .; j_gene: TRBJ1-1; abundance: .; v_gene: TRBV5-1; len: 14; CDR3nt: TGCGCCAGCAGCTTGGAACAAGTGAACACTGAAGCTTTCTTT; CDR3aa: CASSLEQVNTEAFF
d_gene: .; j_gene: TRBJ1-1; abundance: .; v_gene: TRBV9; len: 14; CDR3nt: TGTGCCAGCAGTTCTGACGGAGTGAACACTGAAGCTTTCTTT; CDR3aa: CASSSDGVNTEAFF
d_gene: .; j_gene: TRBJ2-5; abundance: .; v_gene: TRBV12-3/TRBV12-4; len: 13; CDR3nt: TGTGCCAGCAGTTTAGAAGCCAGGGCGACCCAGTACTTC; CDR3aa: CASSLEARATQYF
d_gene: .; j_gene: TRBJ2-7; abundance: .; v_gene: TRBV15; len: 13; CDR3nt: TGTGCCACCAGTCACAGGGAGACCTACGAGCAGTACTTC; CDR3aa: CATSHRETYEQYF
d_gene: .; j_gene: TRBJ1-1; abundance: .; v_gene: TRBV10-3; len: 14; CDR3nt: TGTGCCATTTCAAGCCGGGGCTCGAACACTGAAGCTTTCTTT; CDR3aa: CAISSRGSNTEAFF
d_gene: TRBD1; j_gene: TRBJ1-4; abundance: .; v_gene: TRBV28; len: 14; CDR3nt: TGTGCCAGCAGGGAACAGGGGAGAGGCGAAAAACTGTTTTTT; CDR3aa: CASREQGRGEKLFF
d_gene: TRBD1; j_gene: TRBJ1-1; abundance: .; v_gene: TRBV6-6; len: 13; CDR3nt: TGTGCCAGCATTAACAGGGGGAACACTGAAGCTTTCTTT; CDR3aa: CASINRGNTEAFF
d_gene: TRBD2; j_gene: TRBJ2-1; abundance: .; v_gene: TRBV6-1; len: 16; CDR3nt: TGTGCCAGCAGTAAAGCGGGGGAGCGGGGGTGGGATGAGCAGTTCTTC; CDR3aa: CASSKAGERGWDEQFF
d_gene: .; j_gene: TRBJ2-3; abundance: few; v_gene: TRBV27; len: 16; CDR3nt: TGTGCCAGCAGTTTATCGATGCTAGTAGCCACAGATACGCAGTATTTT; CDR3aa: CASSLSMLVATDTQYF
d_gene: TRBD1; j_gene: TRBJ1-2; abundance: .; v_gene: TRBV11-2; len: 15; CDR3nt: TGTGCCAGCAGCCACCTCGGACAGGACCCCTATGGCTACACCTTC; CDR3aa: CASSHLGQDPYGYTF
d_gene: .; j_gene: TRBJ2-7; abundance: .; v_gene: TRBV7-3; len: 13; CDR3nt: TGTGCCAGCAGCTCGGGAGCCCCCTCCGAGCAGTACTTC; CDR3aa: CASSSGAPSEQYF
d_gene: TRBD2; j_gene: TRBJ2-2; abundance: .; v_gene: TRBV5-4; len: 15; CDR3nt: TGTGCCAGCAGCTTAGCGGGAGTAGTCACCGGGGAGCTGTTTTTT; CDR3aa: CASSLAGVVTGELFF
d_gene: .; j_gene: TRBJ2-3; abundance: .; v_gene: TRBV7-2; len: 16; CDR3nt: TGTGCCAGCAGCAAAACAGCTAGCGCGTACACAGATACGCAGTATTTT; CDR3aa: CASSKTASAYTDTQYF
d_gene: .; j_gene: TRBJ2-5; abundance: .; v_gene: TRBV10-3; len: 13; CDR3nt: TGTGCCATCAGTGAGTTAGACCGTGAGACCCAGTACTTC; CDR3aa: CAISELDRETQYF
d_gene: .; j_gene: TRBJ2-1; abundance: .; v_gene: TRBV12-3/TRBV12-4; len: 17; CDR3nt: TGTGCCAGCAGTCCCATGAGCGGGCTCCGATCTTACAATGAGCAGTTCTTC; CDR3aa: CASSPMSGLRSYNEQFF
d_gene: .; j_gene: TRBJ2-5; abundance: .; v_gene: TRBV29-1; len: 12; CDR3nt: TGCAGCGTTGCGGAGGGGGAGGGGGCCCAGTACTTC; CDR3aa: CSVAEGEGAQYF
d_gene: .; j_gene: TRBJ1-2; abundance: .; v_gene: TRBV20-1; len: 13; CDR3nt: TGCAGTGCTCTAGGGACACAGGGCTATGGCTACACCTTC; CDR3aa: CSALGTQGYGYTF
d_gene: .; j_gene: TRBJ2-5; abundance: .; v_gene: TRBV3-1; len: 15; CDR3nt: TGTGCCAGCAGCCAAGACGCCACGGGAGCTGGGACCCAGTACTTC; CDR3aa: CASSQDATGAGTQYF
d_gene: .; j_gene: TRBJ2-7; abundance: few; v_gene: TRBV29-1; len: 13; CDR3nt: TGCAGCGTTGTTACCAGACTAGTGGGCGAGCAGTACTTC; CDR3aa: CSVVTRLVGEQYF
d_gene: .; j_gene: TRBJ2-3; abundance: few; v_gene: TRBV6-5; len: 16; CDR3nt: TGTGCCAGCTCACAGGAGTCTCAGGTTCTCACAGATACGCAGTATTTT; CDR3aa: CASSQESQVLTDTQYF
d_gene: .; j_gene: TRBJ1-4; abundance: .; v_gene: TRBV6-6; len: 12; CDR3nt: TGTGCCAGCAGCAAGACGGAACTAAAACTGTTTTTT; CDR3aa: CASSKTELKLFF
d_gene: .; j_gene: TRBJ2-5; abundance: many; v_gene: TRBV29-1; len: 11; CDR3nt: TGCAGCGTTAACTTACAAGAGACCCAGTACTTC; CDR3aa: CSVNLQETQYF
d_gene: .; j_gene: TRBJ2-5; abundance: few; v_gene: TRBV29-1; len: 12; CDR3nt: TGCAGCGTCGGACAGCTTAAAGAGACCCAGTACTTC; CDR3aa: CSVGQLKETQYF
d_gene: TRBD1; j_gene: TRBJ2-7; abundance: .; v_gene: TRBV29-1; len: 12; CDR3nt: TGCAGCGTTCGTGGACAGGTTTACGAGCAGTACTTC; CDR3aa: CSVRGQVYEQYF
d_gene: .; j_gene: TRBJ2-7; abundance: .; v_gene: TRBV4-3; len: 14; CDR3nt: TGCGCCAGCAGCTCCCAGCTAGACGGGAACGAGCAGTACTTC; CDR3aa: CASSSQLDGNEQYF
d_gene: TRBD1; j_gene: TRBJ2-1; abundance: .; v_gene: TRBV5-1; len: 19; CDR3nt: TGCGCCAGCAGCTTGCTCGGGACAGGGGCTCCCGTGGCGGGGTCTGAGCAGTTCTTC; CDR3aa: CASSLLGTGAPVAGSEQFF
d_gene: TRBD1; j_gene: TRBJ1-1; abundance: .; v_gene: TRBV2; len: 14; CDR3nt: TGTGCCAGCAGCGCATTCGACAGGGCCCCTGAAGCTTTCTTT; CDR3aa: CASSAFDRAPEAFF
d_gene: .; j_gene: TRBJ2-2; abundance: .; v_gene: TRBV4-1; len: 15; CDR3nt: TGCGCCAGCAGCCAAGAACCGGCCCGGGGCGGGGAGCTGTTTTTT; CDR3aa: CASSQEPARGGELFF
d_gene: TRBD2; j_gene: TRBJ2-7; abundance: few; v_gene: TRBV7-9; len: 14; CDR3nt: TGTGCCAGCAGCCAACTTCTAGCGGATTACGAGCAGTACTTC; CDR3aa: CASSQLLADYEQYF
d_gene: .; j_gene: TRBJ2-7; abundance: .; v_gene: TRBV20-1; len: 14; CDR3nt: TGCAGTGCTAGGATTACAGGGAGAATTTACGAGCAGTACTTC; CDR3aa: CSARITGRIYEQYF
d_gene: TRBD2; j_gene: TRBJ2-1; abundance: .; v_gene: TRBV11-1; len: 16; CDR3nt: TGTGCCAGCAGACACGCCGGACTAGCGGACTTCAATGAGCAGTTCTTC; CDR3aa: CASRHAGLADFNEQFF
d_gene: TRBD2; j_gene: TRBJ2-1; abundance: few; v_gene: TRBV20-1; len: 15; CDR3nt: TGCAGTGCTAGAGGGAGCGGGAGTATGTACAATGAGCAGTTCTTC; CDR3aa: CSARGSGSMYNEQFF
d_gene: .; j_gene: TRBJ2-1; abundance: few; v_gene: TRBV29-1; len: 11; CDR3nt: TGCAGCGTTGATGCCCCCGCTGAGCAGTTCTTC; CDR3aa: CSVDAPAEQFF
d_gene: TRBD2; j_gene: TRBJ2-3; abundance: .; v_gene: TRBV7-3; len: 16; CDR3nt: TGTGCCAGCAGCTTAACTGGAGCGGGAGTCCCAGATACGCAGTATTTT; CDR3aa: CASSLTGAGVPDTQYF